The 5 T cell receptor beta chains below come from one sample, sequenced in a study of shared clonotypes between healthy human individuals. Sequencing used immunoSEQ multiplex PCR; TCRdb keeps in-frame clones, though not all of them. The sample has roughly 500,000 clones, over 70% seen once; the top ten hold 12%. The material sequenced was PBMCs. The receptor set was obtained from a middle-aged woman in good health. Some clones in this sample may be carry-over from other donors' samples.

A single count supports this clone. The chain is built from TRBV7-8 and TRBJ2-7; the match to TRBD1 covers 10 bases. This CDR3 has 13 amino acids. The V and J ends lost 6 bases and 6 bases, in that order; junction bases with no gene match: 5. Germline CDR1 SGHVS, CDR2 FQNEAQ. In DNA form, the CDR3 reads TGTGCCAGCAGAGGGACAGGGGTTTCCGAGCAGTACTTC. Residues: CASRGTGVSEQYF.

This clone was seen a few times. The rearrangement links TRBV29-1 to TRBJ2-1; 7 bases are shared with TRBD1. The V gene end was trimmed by 7 bases and the J gene end by 5 bases; junction bases not matched to a gene: 14. The CDR3 covers 15 residues. Per germline, CDR1 SQVTM and CDR2 ANQGSEA. The CDR3 sequence: CSAGLMTGQDNEQFF. Here the CDR3 DNA reads TGCAGCGCCGGGTTGATGACAGGGCAGGACAATGAGCAGTTCTTC.

In this sample, this clone turned up once. The V and J genes are TRBV10-3 and TRBJ1-1, with TRBD1 identical over 9 bases. The CDR3 extends over 13 amino acids. Germline trimming cut 8 bases from V and 4 bases from J; bases unmatched to any gene: 5. CDR1 is ENHRY and CDR2 is SYGVKD in the germline V gene. The CDR3 nucleotides are TGTGCCATCGACAGGGGGATAGGCACTGAAGCTTTCTTT. It translates to CAIDRGIGTEAFF.

The rearrangement links TRBV30 to TRBJ2-7; D perhaps matches TRBD1 (6 bases). The germline V gene has CDR1 GTSNPN and CDR2 SVGIG (reference sequence). The CDR3 consists of 12 residues. Between the trimmed V and J ends, which lost 2 bases and 3 bases, there was a span of 8 bases. CDR3 DNA: TGTGCCTGGAGTTTCAGGGGCTACGAGCAGTACTTC. It specifies CAWSFRGYEQYF.

The V gene is TRBV5-4, the J gene TRBJ1-1; possibly TRBD1 for D (6 bases). The CDR3 extends over 13 amino acids. Trimming cost V 5 bases and J 2 bases, with 10 bases left between them. In germline, CDR1 is SGHNT, CDR2 YYREEE (reference sequence). CDR3 in amino acids: CASRSDRNTEAFF. Here the CDR3 DNA reads TGTGCCAGCAGATCGGACAGAAACACTGAAGCTTTCTTT.